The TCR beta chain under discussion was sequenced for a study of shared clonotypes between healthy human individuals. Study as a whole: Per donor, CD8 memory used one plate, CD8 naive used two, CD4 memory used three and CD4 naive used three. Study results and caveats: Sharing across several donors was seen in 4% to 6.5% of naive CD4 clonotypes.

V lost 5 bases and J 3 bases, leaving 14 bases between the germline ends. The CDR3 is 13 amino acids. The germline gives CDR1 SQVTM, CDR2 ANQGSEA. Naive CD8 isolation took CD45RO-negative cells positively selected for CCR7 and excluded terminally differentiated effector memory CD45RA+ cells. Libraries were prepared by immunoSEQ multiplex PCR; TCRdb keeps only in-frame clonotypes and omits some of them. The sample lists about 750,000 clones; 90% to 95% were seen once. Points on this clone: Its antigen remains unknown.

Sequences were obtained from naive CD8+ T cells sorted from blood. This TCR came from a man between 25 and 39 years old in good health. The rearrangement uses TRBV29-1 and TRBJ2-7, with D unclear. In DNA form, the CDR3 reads TGCAGCGTTCGGCGGCCGAACTACTACGAGCAGTACTTC. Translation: CSVRRPNYYEQYF.